This T cell receptor (beta chain) comes out of a study of patients and donors after allogeneic stem cell transplantation. Trimming shortened V by 1 base and J by 3 bases, and 13 bases separated the two germline ends. The CDR3 contains 15 residues. TCRdb re-called the RT-PCR reads through MiXCR, storing one row per CDR3 protein. The sample lists about 110,000 distinct CDR3 sequences; 35% were seen once. The source is a human donor who was either an allogeneic HSCT recipient or a stem cell or donor lymphocyte infusion donor (not recorded which). It is not recorded whose cells these are; they may come from a transplant donor. The sequencing input was blood, either unsorted or a sorted T cell fraction (not recorded which). The V and J genes are TRBV12-3 or TRBV12-4 and TRBJ2-7, with D maybe TRBD2 (7 bases). In nucleotides, the CDR3 is TGTGCCAGCAGTTTAGTGTCAGGGGAGGGCTACGAGCAGTACTTC. Its translation is CASSLVSGEGYEQYF.